Listed below are T cell receptor beta chains from one sample, sequenced in a study of cytomegalovirus exposure and HLA in healthy donors. The assay was immunoSEQ multiplex PCR, and TCRdb's table has in-frame clones only and misses some. The sample has over 55,000 clones, more than 80% seen once. Material for sequencing was PBMCs. These receptors all stem from a woman in her twenties or thirties in good health and CMV-seropositive. Each CDR3 is given with its conserved first and last residue. Fields, in order: D gene, CDR3 length, J gene, clone size, V gene, CDR3 DNA, CDR3 protein. The D gene is left open where the match is weak. Size values are once, few and many counts, or a class for expanded clones, and some rows have none.

TRBD2,15,TRBJ2-7,.,TRBV5-1,TGCGCCAGCAGCTTGGAGGCGGGAGTGAGCTACGAGCAGTACTTC,CASSLEAGVSYEQYF
TRBD2,16,TRBJ2-7,few,TRBV27,TGTGCCAGCAGTTTGCGCCTAGCGGGAGGTGCCTACGAGCAGTACTTC,CASSLRLAGGAYEQYF
.,13,TRBJ1-5,.,TRBV7-9,TGTGCCAGCAGCCCCGAGGGAAATCAGCCCCAGCATTTT,CASSPEGNQPQHF
.,17,TRBJ1-5,.,TRBV6-1,TGTGCCAGCAGTGAAGCGCTCTGGGGGCGATTCAATCAGCCCCAGCATTTT,CASSEALWGRFNQPQHF
TRBD1,12,TRBJ1-2,.,TRBV29-1,TGCAGCGCGAATTACAGGGGATATGGCTACACCTTC,CSANYRGYGYTF
TRBD2,15,TRBJ2-1,.,TRBV7-9,TGTGCCAGCAGCTTCCCCGCGGGAGCAGAGAATGAGCAGTTCTTC,CASSFPAGAENEQFF
TRBD2,17,TRBJ2-7,.,TRBV9,TGTGCCAGCAGCGTAGGGACTAGCGGAATAAGCTCCTACGAGCAGTACTTC,CASSVGTSGISSYEQYF
.,13,TRBJ1-4,few,TRBV28,TGTGCCAGCCACGGGTCCGCAAATGAAAAACTGTTTTTT,CASHGSANEKLFF
TRBD1,13,TRBJ1-1,.,TRBV5-4,TGTGCCAGCAGCTTGGTACAGGGGGTAGGAGCTTTCTTT,CASSLVQGVGAFF
.,16,TRBJ1-2,.,TRBV9,TGTGCCAGCAGCGTAGAGTTGACAGGAGATGCTTATGGCTACACCTTC,CASSVELTGDAYGYTF
TRBD2,15,TRBJ2-3,.,TRBV7-9,TGTGCCAGCAGCCCCGCCGGGAGGGCAACAGATACGCAGTATTTT,CASSPAGRATDTQYF
TRBD2,17,TRBJ2-5,.,TRBV4-2,TGTGCCAGCAGCCAACTCAGGACTAGCGGGAGAGAAGAGACCCAGTACTTC,CASSQLRTSGREETQYF
TRBD1,14,TRBJ1-4,.,TRBV2,TGTGCCAGCAGTTACGGGACAGGGAGAGAAAAACTGTTTTTT,CASSYGTGREKLFF
TRBD1,14,TRBJ1-1,.,TRBV5-1,TGCGCCAGCAGACGGGACAGGGGTTTTACTGAAGCTTTCTTT,CASRRDRGFTEAFF
.,16,TRBJ2-5,.,TRBV23-1,TGCGCCAGCAGTCAATCTTTTCGGTGTCCATTCGGCGGGCAGTACTTC,CASSQSFRCPFGGQYF
.,16,TRBJ2-1,.,TRBV29-1,TGCAGCGTCGAGGTTCGAGCGGGCAGCTCCTACAATGAGCAGTTCTTC,CSVEVRAGSSYNEQFF
TRBD1,17,TRBJ1-1,.,TRBV27,TGTGCCAGCAGTTTATTAGGGACAGGGAATCTAAAGGTTAGAGCTTTCTTT,CASSLLGTGNLKVRAFF
.,11,TRBJ2-7,.,TRBV2,TGTGCCAGCAGTGAGGGAGGAGAGCAGTACTTC,CASSEGGEQYF
TRBD2,15,TRBJ2-3,once,TRBV10-2,TGCGCCAGCAGTGCGGCTAGCGGGAGGACAGATACGCAGTATTTT,CASSAASGRTDTQYF
TRBD2,15,TRBJ2-1,.,TRBV13,TGTGCCAGCAGCCCGCCGACTAGCGGGAAAAATGAGCAGTTCTTC,CASSPPTSGKNEQFF
TRBD1,17,TRBJ1-1,.,TRBV5-1,TGCGCCAGCAGTCTTGGGACAGGGTTTTTTTTGGACACTGAAGCTTTCTTT,CASSLGTGFFLDTEAFF
TRBD1,15,TRBJ2-7,.,TRBV7-2,TGTGCCAGCAGGGTCGGACAGGGGCCGTCGTACGAGCAGTACTTC,CASRVGQGPSYEQYF
.,8,TRBJ1-4,.,TRBV19,TGTGCCACAGAAAAACTGTTTTTT,CATEKLFF
.,14,TRBJ2-7,.,TRBV19,TGTGCCAGCGCTAATCGCGGGGTGAATTACGAGCAGTACTTC,CASANRGVNYEQYF
TRBD2,17,TRBJ2-1,once,TRBV7-2,TGTGCCAGCAGCTTAGCCGGACTAGCGGGAGTACGAAATGAGCAGTTCTTC,CASSLAGLAGVRNEQFF
.,13,TRBJ2-3,.,TRBV7-8,TGTGCCAGCAGCCCGAACAAGTGGGATACGCAGTATTTT,CASSPNKWDTQYF